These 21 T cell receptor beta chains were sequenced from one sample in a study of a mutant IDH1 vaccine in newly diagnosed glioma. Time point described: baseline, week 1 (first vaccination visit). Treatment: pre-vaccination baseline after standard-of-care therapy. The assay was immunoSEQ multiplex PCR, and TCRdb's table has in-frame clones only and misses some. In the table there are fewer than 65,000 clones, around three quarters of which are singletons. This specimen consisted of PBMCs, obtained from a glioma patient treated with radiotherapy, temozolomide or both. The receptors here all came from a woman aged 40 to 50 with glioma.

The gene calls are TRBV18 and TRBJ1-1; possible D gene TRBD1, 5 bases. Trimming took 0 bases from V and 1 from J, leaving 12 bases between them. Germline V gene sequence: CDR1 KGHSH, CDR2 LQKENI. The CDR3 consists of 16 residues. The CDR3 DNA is TGTGCCAGCTCACCACCGGGGCCGATGGGGAACACTGAAGCTTTCTTT. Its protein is CASSPPGPMGNTEAFF.

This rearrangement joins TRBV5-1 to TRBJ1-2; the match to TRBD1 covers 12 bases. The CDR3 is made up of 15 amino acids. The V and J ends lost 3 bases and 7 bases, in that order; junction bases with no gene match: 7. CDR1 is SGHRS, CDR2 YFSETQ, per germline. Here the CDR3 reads CASSSPGQGAGGYTF. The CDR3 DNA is TGCGCCAGCAGCTCTCCGGGACAGGGGGCTGGTGGCTACACCTTC.

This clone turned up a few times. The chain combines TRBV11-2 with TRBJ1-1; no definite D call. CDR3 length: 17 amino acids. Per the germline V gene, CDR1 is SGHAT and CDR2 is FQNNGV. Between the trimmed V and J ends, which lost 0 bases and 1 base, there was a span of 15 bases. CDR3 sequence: CASSLDLTAEGNTEAFF. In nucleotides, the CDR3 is TGTGCCAGCAGCTTAGATCTTACAGCCGAGGGGAACACTGAAGCTTTCTTT.

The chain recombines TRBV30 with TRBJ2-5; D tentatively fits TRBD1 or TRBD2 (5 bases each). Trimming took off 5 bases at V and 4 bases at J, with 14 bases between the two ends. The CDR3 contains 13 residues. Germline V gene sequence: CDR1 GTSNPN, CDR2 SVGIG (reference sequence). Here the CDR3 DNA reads TGTGCCTGGCGGGGACGGGCGCCAGAGACCCAGTACTTC. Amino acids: CAWRGRAPETQYF.

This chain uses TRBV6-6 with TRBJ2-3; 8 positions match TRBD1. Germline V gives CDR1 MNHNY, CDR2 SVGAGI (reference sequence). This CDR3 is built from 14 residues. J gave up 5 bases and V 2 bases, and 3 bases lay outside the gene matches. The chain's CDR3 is CASSYAGGEDTQYF. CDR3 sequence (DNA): TGTGCCAGCAGTTACGCAGGGGGCGAAGATACGCAGTATTTT.

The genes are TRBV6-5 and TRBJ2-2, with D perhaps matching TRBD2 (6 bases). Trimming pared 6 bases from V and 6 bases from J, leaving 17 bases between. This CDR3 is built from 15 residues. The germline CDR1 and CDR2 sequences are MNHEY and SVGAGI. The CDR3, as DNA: TGTGCCAGCAGCATCGGAGGGAACTGGGCCGGGGAGCTGTTTTTT. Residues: CASSIGGNWAGELFF.

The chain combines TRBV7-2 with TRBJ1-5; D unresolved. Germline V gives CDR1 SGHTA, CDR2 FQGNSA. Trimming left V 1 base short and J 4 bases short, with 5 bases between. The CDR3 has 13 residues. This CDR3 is CASSLVGNQPQHF. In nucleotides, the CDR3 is TGTGCCAGCAGCTTAGTGGGGAATCAGCCCCAGCATTTT.

The CDR3 DNA reads TGCGCCAGCAGCCAGATAGAGACAGGGATAAACACTGAAGCTTTCTTT. This gives the protein CASSQIETGINTEAFF. This sequence joins TRBV4-1 and TRBJ1-1; 7 nucleotides match TRBD1. The ends lost 3 bases at V and 2 bases at J; junction bases unmatched: 9. The length of the CDR3 is 16 residues. Germline loops: CDR1 MGHRA, CDR2 YSYEKL.

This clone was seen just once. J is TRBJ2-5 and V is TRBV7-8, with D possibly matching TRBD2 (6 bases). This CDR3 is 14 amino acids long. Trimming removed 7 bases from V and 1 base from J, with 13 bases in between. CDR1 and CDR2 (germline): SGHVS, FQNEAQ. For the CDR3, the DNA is TGTGCCAGCACCTTCGGGGGTTCCCAAGAGACCCAGTACTTC. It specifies CASTFGGSQETQYF.

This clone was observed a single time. In DNA, the CDR3 is TGTGCCAGCTCACCGCTCGAGGGGCTAGGTGGCTACACCTTC. This gives the protein CASSPLEGLGGYTF. The V and J genes are TRBV18 and TRBJ1-2; TRBD1 might be the D (5 bases). From germline, CDR1 is KGHSH and CDR2 LQKENI. Deletions cut 3 bases from V and 7 bases from J, with 15 bases between. The CDR3 extends over 14 amino acids.

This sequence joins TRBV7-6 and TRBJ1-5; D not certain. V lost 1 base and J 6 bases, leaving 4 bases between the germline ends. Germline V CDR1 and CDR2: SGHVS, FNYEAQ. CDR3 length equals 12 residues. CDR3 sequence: CASSLGSQPQHF. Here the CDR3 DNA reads TGTGCCAGCAGCTTAGGGAGTCAGCCCCAGCATTTT.

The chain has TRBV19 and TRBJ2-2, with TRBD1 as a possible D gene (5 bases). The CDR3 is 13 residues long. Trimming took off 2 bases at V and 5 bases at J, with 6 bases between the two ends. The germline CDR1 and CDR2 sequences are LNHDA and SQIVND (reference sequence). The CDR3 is CASSIRGTGELFF. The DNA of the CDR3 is TGTGCCAGTAGTATAAGGGGAACCGGGGAGCTGTTTTTT.

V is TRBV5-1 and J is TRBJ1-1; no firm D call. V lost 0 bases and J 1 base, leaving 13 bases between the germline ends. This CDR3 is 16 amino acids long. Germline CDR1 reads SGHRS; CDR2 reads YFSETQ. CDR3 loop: CASSLGAPARNTEAFF. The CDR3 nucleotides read TGCGCCAGCAGCTTGGGTGCCCCCGCGAGGAACACTGAAGCTTTCTTT.

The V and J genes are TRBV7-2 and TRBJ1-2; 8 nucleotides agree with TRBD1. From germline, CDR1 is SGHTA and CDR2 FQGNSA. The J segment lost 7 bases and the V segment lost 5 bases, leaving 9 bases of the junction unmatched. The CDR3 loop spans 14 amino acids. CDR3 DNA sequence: TGTGCCAGCAGCCCCCGCGTGACAGGGGCTGGCTACACCTTC. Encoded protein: CASSPRVTGAGYTF.

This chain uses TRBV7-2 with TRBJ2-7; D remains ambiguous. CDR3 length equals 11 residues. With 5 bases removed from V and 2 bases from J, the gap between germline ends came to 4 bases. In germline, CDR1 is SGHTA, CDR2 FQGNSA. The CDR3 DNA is TGTGCCAGCAGCGCAGCCTACGAGCAGTACTTC. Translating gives CASSAAYEQYF.

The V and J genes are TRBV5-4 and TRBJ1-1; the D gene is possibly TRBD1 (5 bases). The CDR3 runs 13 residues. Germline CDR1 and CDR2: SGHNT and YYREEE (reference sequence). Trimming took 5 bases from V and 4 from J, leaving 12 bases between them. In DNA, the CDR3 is TGTGCCAGCAGGTGGGGGGAAAGCACTGAAGCTTTCTTT. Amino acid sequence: CASRWGESTEAFF.

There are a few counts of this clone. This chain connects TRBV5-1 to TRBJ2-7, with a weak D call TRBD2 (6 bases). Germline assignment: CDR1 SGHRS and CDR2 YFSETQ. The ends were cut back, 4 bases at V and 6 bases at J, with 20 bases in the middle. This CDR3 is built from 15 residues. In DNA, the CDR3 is TGCGCCAGCAGCCTCAGTCCGGGGACTCCCGCCGAGCAGTACTTC. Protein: CASSLSPGTPAEQYF.

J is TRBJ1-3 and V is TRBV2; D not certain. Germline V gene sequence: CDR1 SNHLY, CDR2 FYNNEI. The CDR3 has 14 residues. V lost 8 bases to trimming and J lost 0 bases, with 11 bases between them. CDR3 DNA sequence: TGTGCCAGCCTGAGAGTAAGCTCTGGAAACACCATATATTTT. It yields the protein CASLRVSSGNTIYF.

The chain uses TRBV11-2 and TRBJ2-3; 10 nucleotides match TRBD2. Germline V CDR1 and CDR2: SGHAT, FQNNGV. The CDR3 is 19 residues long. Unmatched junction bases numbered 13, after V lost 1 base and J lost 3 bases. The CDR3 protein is CASSLGIRASGGGTDTQYF. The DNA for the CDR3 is TGTGCCAGCAGCTTAGGGATCAGAGCTAGCGGGGGTGGGACAGATACGCAGTATTTT.

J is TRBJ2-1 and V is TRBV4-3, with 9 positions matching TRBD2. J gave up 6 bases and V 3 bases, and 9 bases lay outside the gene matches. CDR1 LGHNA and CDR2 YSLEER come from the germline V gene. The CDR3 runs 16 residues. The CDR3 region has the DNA TGCGCCAGCAGCCAGATAGCGGGGGAACTACGCAATGAGCAGTTCTTC. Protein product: CASSQIAGELRNEQFF.

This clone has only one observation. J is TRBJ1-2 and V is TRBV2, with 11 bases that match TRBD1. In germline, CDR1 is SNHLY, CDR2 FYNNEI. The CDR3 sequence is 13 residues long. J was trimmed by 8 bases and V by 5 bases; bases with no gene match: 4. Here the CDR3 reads CASSYGQGAGYTF. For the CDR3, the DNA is TGTGCCAGCAGTTACGGACAGGGGGCCGGCTACACCTTC.